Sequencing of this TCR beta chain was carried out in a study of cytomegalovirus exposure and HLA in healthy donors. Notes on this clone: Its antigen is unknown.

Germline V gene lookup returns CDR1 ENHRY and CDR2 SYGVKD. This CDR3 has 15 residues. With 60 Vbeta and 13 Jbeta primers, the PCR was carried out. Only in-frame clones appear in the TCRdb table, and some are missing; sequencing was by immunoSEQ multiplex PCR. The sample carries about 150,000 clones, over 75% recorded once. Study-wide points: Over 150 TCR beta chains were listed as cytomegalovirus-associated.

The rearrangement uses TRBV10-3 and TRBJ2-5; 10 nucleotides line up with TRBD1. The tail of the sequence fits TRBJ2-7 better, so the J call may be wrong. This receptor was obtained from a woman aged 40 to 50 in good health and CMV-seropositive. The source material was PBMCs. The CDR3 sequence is CAITRDRGPSYEQYF. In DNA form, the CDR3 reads TGTGCCATCACTCGAGACAGGGGGCCATCCTACGAGCAGTACTTC.